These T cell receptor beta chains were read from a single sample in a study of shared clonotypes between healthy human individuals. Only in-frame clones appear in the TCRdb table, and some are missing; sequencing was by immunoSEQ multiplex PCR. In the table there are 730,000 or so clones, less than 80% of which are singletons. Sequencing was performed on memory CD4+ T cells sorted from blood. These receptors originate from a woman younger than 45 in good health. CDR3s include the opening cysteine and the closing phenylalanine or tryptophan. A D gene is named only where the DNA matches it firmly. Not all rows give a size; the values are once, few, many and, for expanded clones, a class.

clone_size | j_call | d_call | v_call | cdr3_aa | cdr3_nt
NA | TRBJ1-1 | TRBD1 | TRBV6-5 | CASRHRDRNTEAFF | TGTGCCAGCAGGCACCGGGACAGGAACACTGAAGCTTTCTTT
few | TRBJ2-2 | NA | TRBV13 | CASSQRSHQGSGELFF | TGTGCCAGCAGCCAAAGGTCGCACCAAGGCTCCGGGGAGCTGTTTTTT
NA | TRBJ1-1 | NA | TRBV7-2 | CASSLPQPGPAFF | TGTGCCAGCAGCTTGCCTCAACCCGGACCGGCTTTCTTT
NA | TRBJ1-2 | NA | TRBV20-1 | CSARDRALF | TGCAGTGCTAGAGACAGGGCACTGTTC
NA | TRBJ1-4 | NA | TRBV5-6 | CASSPGATNEKLFF | TGTGCCAGCAGCCCAGGTGCAACTAATGAAAAACTGTTTTTT
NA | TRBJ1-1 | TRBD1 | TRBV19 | CASSVSVGTGEAFF | TGTGCCAGTAGTGTCAGCGTAGGGACAGGGGAAGCTTTCTTT
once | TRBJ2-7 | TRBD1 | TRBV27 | CASSLKPGQTYEQYF | TGTGCCAGCAGTTTGAAACCGGGACAGACCTACGAGCAGTACTTC
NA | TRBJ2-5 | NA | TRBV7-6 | CASSPQETQYF | TGTGCCAGCAGCCCCCAAGAGACCCAGTACTTC
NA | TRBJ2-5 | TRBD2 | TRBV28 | CASSPTWGGGLETQYF | TGTGCCAGCAGCCCTACCTGGGGGGGTGGATTAGAGACCCAGTACTTC
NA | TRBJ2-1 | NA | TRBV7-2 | CASSLVFGPLVGEQFF | TGTGCCAGCAGCTTAGTTTTCGGCCCTCTGGTTGGTGAGCAGTTCTTC
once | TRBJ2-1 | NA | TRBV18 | CASSFASSYNEQFF | TGTGCCAGCTCATTCGCAAGCTCCTACAATGAGCAGTTCTTC
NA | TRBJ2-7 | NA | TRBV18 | CASSPGESYEQYF | TGTGCCAGCTCACCGGGGGAATCCTACGAGCAGTACTTC
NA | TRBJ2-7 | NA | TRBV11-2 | CASSLGLVETYEQYF | TGTGCCAGCAGCTTAGGGTTAGTCGAAACCTACGAGCAGTACTTC
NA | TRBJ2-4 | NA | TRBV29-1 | CSAQGVGNIQYF | TGCAGCGCCCAGGGTGTGGGAAACATTCAGTACTTC
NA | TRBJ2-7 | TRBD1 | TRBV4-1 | CASSQRTGGSYEQYF | TGCGCCAGCAGCCAGAGGACAGGGGGGAGCTACGAGCAGTACTTC
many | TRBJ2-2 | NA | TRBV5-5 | CASSLEWTANTGELFF | TGTGCCAGCAGCTTGGAATGGACGGCGAACACCGGGGAGCTGTTTTTT
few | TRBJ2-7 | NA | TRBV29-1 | CSGTNTYEQYF | TGCAGCGGGACGAACACCTACGAGCAGTACTTC
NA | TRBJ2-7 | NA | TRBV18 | CASSPLGQYEQYF | TGTGCCAGCTCACCGTTAGGGCAGTACGAGCAGTACTTC
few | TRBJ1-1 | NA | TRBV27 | CASRSGPAAFF | TGTGCCAGCAGATCCGGGCCCGCAGCTTTCTTT
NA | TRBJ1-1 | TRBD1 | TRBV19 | CASRVTGGGSTEAFF | TGTGCCAGTAGGGTCACAGGGGGTGGTTCCACTGAAGCTTTCTTT
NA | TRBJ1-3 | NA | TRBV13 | CASSSGYRVGNTIYF | TGTGCCAGCAGCTCAGGATACAGGGTTGGAAACACCATATATTTT
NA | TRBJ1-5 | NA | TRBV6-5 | CASTPRGPNQPQHF | TGTGCCAGCACCCCCAGAGGGCCCAATCAGCCCCAGCATTTT
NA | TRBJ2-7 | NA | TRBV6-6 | CASNQQGMSEQYF | TGTGCCAGCAACCAACAGGGTATGAGCGAGCAGTACTTC
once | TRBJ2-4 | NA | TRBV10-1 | CASSERRGARDIQYF | TGCGCCAGCAGTGAGAGACGAGGGGCGCGCGACATTCAGTACTTC
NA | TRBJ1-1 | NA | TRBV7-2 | CASSPRRTRAEAFF | TGTGCCAGCAGTCCCCGGCGAACGAGGGCTGAAGCTTTCTTT
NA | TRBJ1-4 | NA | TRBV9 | CASSGTSEKLFF | TGTGCCAGCAGCGGGACAAGTGAAAAACTGTTTTTT
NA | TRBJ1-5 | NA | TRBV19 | CASRNSNQPQHF | TGTGCCAGTAGGAACAGCAATCAGCCCCAGCATTTT
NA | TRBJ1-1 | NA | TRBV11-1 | CASSLHWGPNTEAFF | TGTGCCAGCAGCTTGCACTGGGGGCCGAACACTGAAGCTTTCTTT
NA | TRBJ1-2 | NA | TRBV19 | CASSPPGSGYTF | TGTGCCAGTAGCCCCCCGGGGTCCGGCTACACCTTC
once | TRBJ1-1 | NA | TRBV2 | CASSAWANTEAFF | TGTGCCAGCAGTGCCTGGGCGAACACTGAAGCTTTCTTT
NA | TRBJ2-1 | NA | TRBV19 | CASSIRTYNEQFF | TGTGCCAGTAGTATCAGGACGTACAATGAGCAGTTCTTC
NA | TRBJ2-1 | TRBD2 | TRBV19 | CASSTLAGALDEQFF | TGTGCCAGTAGTACCCTAGCGGGGGCGCTGGATGAGCAGTTCTTC
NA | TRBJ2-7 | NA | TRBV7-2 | CASSLGGTLTYEQYF | TGTGCCAGCAGCTTAGGCGGGACACTCACCTACGAGCAGTACTTC
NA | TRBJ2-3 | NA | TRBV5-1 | CASSPDSHGTDTQYF | TGCGCCAGCTCCCCGGACAGTCATGGGACAGATACGCAGTATTTT
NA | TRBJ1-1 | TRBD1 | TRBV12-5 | CASGARDRDFTEAFF | TGTGCTAGCGGGGCCCGGGACAGGGACTTCACTGAAGCTTTCTTT
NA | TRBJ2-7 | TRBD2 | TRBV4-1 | CASSPRLAGARSYEQYF | TGCGCCAGCAGCCCGAGGCTGGCGGGAGCACGCTCCTACGAGCAGTACTTC
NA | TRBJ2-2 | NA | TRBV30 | CAWRLATGELFF | TGTGCCTGGAGACTAGCCACCGGGGAGCTGTTTTTT
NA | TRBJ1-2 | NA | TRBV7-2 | CASSRQDSGYTF | TGTGCCAGCAGCCGCCAAGATTCCGGCTACACCTTC
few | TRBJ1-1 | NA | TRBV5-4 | CASSLSTAFHTEAFF | TGTGCCAGCAGCTTGTCGACAGCTTTTCACACTGAAGCTTTCTTT
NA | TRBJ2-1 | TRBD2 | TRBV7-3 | CASSLSGDGYNEQFF | TGTGCCAGCAGCTTGAGCGGGGACGGCTACAATGAGCAGTTCTTC
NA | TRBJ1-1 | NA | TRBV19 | CACNGPKNTEAFF | TGTGCCTGTAACGGGCCGAAGAACACTGAAGCTTTCTTT
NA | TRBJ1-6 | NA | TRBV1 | CTSSQEKGQNSPLHF | TGCACCAGCAGCCAAGAAAAGGGACAGAATTCACCCCTCCACTTT
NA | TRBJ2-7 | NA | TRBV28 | CASSFTSRAEQYF | TGTGCCAGCAGTTTTACTAGCAGGGCCGAGCAGTACTTC
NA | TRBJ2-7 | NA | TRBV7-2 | CASSTPSGERNEQYF | TGTGCCAGCAGCACGCCCAGTGGGGAAAGGAACGAGCAGTACTTC
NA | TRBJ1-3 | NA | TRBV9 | CASSFDGGGNTIYF | TGTGCCAGCAGCTTTGACGGCGGGGGGAACACCATATATTTT
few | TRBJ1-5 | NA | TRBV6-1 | CASSEYRGNQPQHF | TGTGCCAGCAGTGAATATCGAGGCAATCAGCCCCAGCATTTT
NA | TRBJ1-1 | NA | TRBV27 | CASSFAGGTEAFF | TGTGCCAGCAGTTTCGCGGGGGGCACTGAAGCTTTCTTT
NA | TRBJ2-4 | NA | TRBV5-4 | CASSLKGGNIQYF | TGTGCCAGCAGCTTGAAAGGGGGGAACATTCAGTACTTC
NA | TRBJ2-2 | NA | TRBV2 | CASRWDNSNTGELFF | TGTGCCAGCAGGTGGGACAACTCGAACACCGGGGAGCTGTTTTTT
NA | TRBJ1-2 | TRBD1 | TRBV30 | CAWRTGGGYGYTF | TGTGCCTGGCGCACAGGGGGCGGCTATGGCTACACCTTC
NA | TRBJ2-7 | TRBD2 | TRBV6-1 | CASRSRLAGVYEQYF | TGTGCCAGCAGGTCCCGGCTAGCGGGAGTCTACGAGCAGTACTTC
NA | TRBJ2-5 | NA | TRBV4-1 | CASSRSGTRVQETQYF | TGCGCCAGCAGCCGATCCGGGACGAGGGTCCAAGAGACCCAGTACTTC
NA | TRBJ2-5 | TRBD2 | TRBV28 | CASSFTGRARETQYF | TGTGCCAGCAGTTTCACCGGGAGGGCCAGGGAGACCCAGTACTTC
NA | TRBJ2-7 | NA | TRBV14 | CASLTPPGVYVLTYEQYF | TGTGCCAGCCTGACCCCCCCTGGTGTTTATGTTCTGACCTACGAGCAGTACTTC
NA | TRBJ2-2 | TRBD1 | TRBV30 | CAWALTGTETGELFF | TGTGCCTGGGCACTAACCGGGACAGAAACCGGGGAGCTGTTTTTT
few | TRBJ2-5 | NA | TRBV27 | CASSPRLLVGEQYF | TGTGCCAGCAGTCCCCGGTTGTTAGTGGGGGAGCAGTACTTC
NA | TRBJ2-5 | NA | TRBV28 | CASSRGGLETQYF | TGTGCCAGCAGCCGTGGGGGGCTGGAGACCCAGTACTTC
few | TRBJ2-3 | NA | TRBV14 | CASSQAAFGTDTQYF | TGTGCCAGCAGCCAAGCCGCGTTTGGAACAGATACGCAGTATTTT